This entry lists 14 T cell receptor beta chains sequenced from one sample in a study of CD8+ T cells in alopecia areata. Treatment meaning: oral pan-JAK inhibitor, 5-10 mg twice daily. Extracted RNA was reverse transcribed, and the resulting cDNA served as sequencing template. The repertoire was sequenced with immunoSEQ multiplex PCR; TCRdb's copy has only in-frame clones and lacks some. The profile shows about 140,000 clones, roughly nine tenths of them singletons. This specimen consisted of CD8+ T cells sorted from blood, obtained at week 4, from a patient treated with tofacitinib. The receptors were sampled from a human donor with alopecia areata.

The chain has TRBV27 and TRBJ2-7, with TRBD1 as a possible D gene (6 bases). The CDR3 is made up of 14 amino acids. The V gene's germline CDR1 is MNHEY and CDR2 SMNVEV (reference sequence). Trimming pared 4 bases from V and 4 bases from J, leaving 14 bases between. CDR3 coding DNA: TGTGCCAGCAGTTGCCCCCGAGGACAGTACGAGCAGTACTTC. Its protein is CASSCPRGQYEQYF.

This chain connects TRBV5-1 to TRBJ2-7, with D possibly being TRBD2 (6 bases). Germline V CDR1 and CDR2: SGHRS, YFSETQ. The CDR3 totals 14 residues. The V end lost 0 bases, the J end lost 2 bases, and 9 bases lay between the germline ends. The CDR3 region has the DNA TGCGCCAGCAGCTTGGGTACTAGCACCTACGAGCAGTACTTC. Translating gives CASSLGTSTYEQYF.

The CDR3 reads CSVPGYGYTF. CDR3 nucleotides: TGCAGCGTACCAGGTTATGGCTACACCTTC. This chain connects TRBV29-1 to TRBJ1-2, with D hard to call. From germline, CDR1 is SQVTM and CDR2 ANQGSEA. This CDR3 comprises 10 residues. Trimming pared 6 bases from V and 5 bases from J, leaving 7 bases between.

There are a few counts of this clone. V and J are TRBV2 and TRBJ2-3; no clear D gene. Germline CDR1 and CDR2: SNHLY and FYNNEI. V shed 4 bases and J shed 5 bases, with 7 bases lying between them. The CDR3 sequence is 12 residues long. In nucleotides, the CDR3 is TGTGCCAGCAGTGGGAATGTAGATACGCAGTATTTT. Its translation: CASSGNVDTQYF. Looking up the rest from reference TRBV2 and TRBJ2-3 gives the full variable domain: EPEVTQTPSHQVTQMGQEVILRCVPISNHLYFYWYRQILGQKVEFLVSFYNNEISEKSEIFDDQFSVERPDGSNFTLKIRSTKLEDSAMYFCASSGNVDTQYFGPGTRLTVL.

V gene TRBV4-1 combines with J gene TRBJ1-2; 10 nucleotides line up with TRBD1. The germline V gene has CDR1 MGHRA and CDR2 YSYEKL. This CDR3 region has 15 residues. V was pared by 1 base and J by 7 bases, with 6 bases of the junction left unmatched. The CDR3, as DNA: TGCGCCAGCAGCCAAGCTTCCGGGACAGGGGTTGGCTACACCTTC. Protein: CASSQASGTGVGYTF.

The V and J genes are TRBV7-9 and TRBJ1-1; D ambiguous. The CDR3 spans 15 residues. The germline V gene has CDR1 SEHNR and CDR2 FQNEAQ (reference sequence). V was trimmed by 1 base and J by 0 bases, leaving 9 bases between them. DNA of the CDR3: TGTGCCAGCAGCTTAGGGAGCATACTGAACACTGAAGCTTTCTTT. Residues: CASSLGSILNTEAFF. The whole variable domain, filled in from reference TRBV7-9 and TRBJ1-1, reads DTGVSQNPRHKITKRGQNVTFRCDPISEHNRLYWYRQTLGQGPEFLTYFQNEAQLEKSRLLSDRFSAERPKGSFSTLEIQRTEQGDSAMYLCASSLGSILNTEAFFGQGTRLTVV.

The chain employs TRBV2 and TRBJ2-7; TRBD1 or TRBD2 may be the D gene (5 bases each). Trimming cost V 8 bases and J 3 bases, with 17 bases left between them. CDR1 and CDR2 (germline): SNHLY, FYNNEI. The CDR3 is 14 amino acids. The CDR3 protein is CASGWDGSLYEQYF. As DNA, the CDR3 is TGTGCCAGCGGCTGGGACGGTTCCCTCTACGAGCAGTACTTC.

The chain recombines TRBV2 with TRBJ1-5; 8 positions agree with TRBD1. V lost 4 bases, J lost 6 bases, and 5 bases stayed unmatched. CDR3 length: 14 amino acids. The germline V gene encodes CDR1 SNHLY and CDR2 FYNNEI. CDR3 DNA: TGTGCCAGCAGTGGCCAGACAGGGGTTCAGCCCCAGCATTTT. It translates to CASSGQTGVQPQHF.

The table lists this clone with a count of one. The V call is TRBV10-1, the J call TRBJ2-3; TRBD2 might be the D (5 bases). Germline V gene sequence: CDR1 WNHNN, CDR2 SYGVQD (reference sequence). V dropped 0 bases and J dropped 2 bases, with 15 bases sitting between them. The CDR3 covers 17 residues. CDR3 nucleotides: TGCGCCAGCAGTGAGTCGAGGGCGGAAGGTCCCACAGATACGCAGTATTTT. Translated: CASSESRAEGPTDTQYF.

This chain joins TRBV30 and TRBJ1-6, with a tentative D call TRBD1 (5 bases). The germline gives CDR1 GTSNPN, CDR2 SVGIG (reference sequence). Trimming pared 2 bases from V and 9 bases from J, leaving 17 bases between. CDR3 length equals 15 residues. Written as DNA, the CDR3 is TGTGCCTGGAGTCTCACGGGACCTCTGGGTTCACCCCTCCACTTT. Translated: CAWSLTGPLGSPLHF.

This rearrangement joins TRBV5-4 to TRBJ2-7, with D tentatively TRBD2 (5 bases). V lost 4 bases and J 7 bases, leaving 12 bases between the germline ends. The CDR3 totals 12 residues. Germline CDR1 reads SGHNT; CDR2 reads YYREEE (reference sequence). The CDR3 bases are TGTGCCAGCAGCCCGGACTCCCCGGAGCAGTACTTC. Its protein product is CASSPDSPEQYF.

J is TRBJ2-4 and V is TRBV29-1; no clear D. V was cut by 4 bases and J by 7 bases, with 8 bases left in between. The CDR3 length is 11 residues. From germline, CDR1 is SQVTM and CDR2 ANQGSEA. The chain's CDR3 is CSVGLNNIQYF. CDR3 DNA sequence: TGCAGCGTTGGACTTAACAACATTCAGTACTTC.

The chain recombines TRBV29-1 with TRBJ1-2, with no clear D. The CDR3 is made up of 12 amino acids. Germline V CDR1 and CDR2: SQVTM, ANQGSEA. Between the trimmed V and J ends, which lost 0 bases and 5 bases, there was a span of 7 bases. CDR3 DNA: TGCAGCGTTGAAGAAGAATCTTATGGCTACACCTTC. It specifies CSVEEESYGYTF.

V is TRBV7-9 and J is TRBJ2-1; the D gene is possibly TRBD2 (6 bases). The V end lost 1 base, the J end lost 5 bases, and 9 bases lay between the germline ends. This CDR3 has 14 residues. Germline V gives CDR1 SEHNR, CDR2 FQNEAQ (reference sequence). The CDR3 region is CASSLDSGHNEQFF. CDR3 sequence (DNA): TGTGCCAGCAGCTTAGATAGCGGACACAATGAGCAGTTCTTC. Combining the CDR3 with reference TRBV7-9 and TRBJ2-1 gives the whole variable domain DTGVSQNPRHKITKRGQNVTFRCDPISEHNRLYWYRQTLGQGPEFLTYFQNEAQLEKSRLLSDRFSAERPKGSFSTLEIQRTEQGDSAMYLCASSLDSGHNEQFFGPGTRLTVL.